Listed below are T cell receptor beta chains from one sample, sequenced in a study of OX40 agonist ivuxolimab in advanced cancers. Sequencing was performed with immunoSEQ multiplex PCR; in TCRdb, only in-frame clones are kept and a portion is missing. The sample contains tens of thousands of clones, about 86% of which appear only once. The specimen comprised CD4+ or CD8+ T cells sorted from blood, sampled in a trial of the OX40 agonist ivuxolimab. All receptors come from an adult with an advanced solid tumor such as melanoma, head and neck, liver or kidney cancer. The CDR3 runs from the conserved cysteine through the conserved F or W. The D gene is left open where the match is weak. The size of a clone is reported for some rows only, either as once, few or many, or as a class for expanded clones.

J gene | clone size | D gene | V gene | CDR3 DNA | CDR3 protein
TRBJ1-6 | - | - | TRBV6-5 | TGTGCCAGCAGTTACTTTGGTCGGGCTCTTAATTCACCCCTCCACTTT | CASSYFGRALNSPLHF
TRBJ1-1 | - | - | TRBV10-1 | TGCGCCAGCAGTCCGAACAGGGCAATGAACACTGAAGCTTTCTTT | CASSPNRAMNTEAFF
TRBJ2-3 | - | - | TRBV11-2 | TGTGCCAGCAGCTTAGCGAAGACGGCCGGCCCAGATACGCAGTATTTT | CASSLAKTAGPDTQYF
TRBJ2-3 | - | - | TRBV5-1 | TGCGCCAGCAGCCTTGGGCGCGTAGGGACGAGCACAGATACGCAGTATTTT | CASSLGRVGTSTDTQYF
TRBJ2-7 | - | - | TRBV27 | TGTGCCAGCGCCGGGCTGGGGACGAGAGAGCAGTACTTC | CASAGLGTREQYF
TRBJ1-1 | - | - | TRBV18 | TGTGCCAGCTCATCGTACCGGGACGGAGCTGAAGCTTTCTTT | CASSSYRDGAEAFF
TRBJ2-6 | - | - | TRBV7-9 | TGTGCCAGCAGCTTAAACTCTCGATCCGGGGCCAACGTCCTGACTTTC | CASSLNSRSGANVLTF
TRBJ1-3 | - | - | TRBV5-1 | TGCGCCAGCAGCTCCCAACCTACTTCGAGCTCTGGAAACACCATATATTTT | CASSSQPTSSSGNTIYF
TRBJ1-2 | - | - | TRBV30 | TGTGCCTGGAGTGTAGGCCAGACGCTAGGCTATGGCTACACCTTC | CAWSVGQTLGYGYTF
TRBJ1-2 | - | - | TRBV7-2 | TGTGCCAGCAGCTTAGATACAGGGAACTATGGCTACACCTTC | CASSLDTGNYGYTF
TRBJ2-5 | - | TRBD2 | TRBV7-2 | TGTGCCAGCAGCTTAACTAGCGGGGGGCGACCCTCCTCACAAGAGACCCAGTACTTC | CASSLTSGGRPSSQETQYF
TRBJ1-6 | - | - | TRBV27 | TGTGCCAGCAGCGACCAGGGTACTCGAATTTCACCCCTCCACTTT | CASSDQGTRISPLHF
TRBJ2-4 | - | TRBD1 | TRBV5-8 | TGTGCCAGCAGCACCGGGACAGGGACCAAAAACATTCAGTACTTC | CASSTGTGTKNIQYF
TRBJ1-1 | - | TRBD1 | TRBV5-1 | TGCGCCAGCAGCCCACGGACAGGGCTGAACACTGAAGCTTTCTTT | CASSPRTGLNTEAFF
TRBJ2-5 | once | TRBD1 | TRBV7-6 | TGTGCCAGCAGCTTAGGGACAGGGGGCCGGCAAGAGACCCAGTACTTC | CASSLGTGGRQETQYF
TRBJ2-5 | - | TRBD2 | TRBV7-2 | TGTGCCAGCAGCTTGGGGCGGGGGGGCCGAGAGGAGACCCAGTACTTC | CASSLGRGGREETQYF
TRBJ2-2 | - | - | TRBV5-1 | TGCGCCAGCAGCCGGTTGGACTCTAACACCGGGGAGCTGTTTTTT | CASSRLDSNTGELFF
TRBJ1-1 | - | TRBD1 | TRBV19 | TGTGCCAGTAGGGGGGACAGGGGGCGCTTAACTGAAGCTTTCTTT | CASRGDRGRLTEAFF
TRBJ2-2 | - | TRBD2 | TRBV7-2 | TGTGCCAGCAGCAGAACTAGCGGGGGGCGGACCGGGGAGCTGTTTTTT | CASSRTSGGRTGELFF
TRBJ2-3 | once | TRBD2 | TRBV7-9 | TGTGCCAGCAGCTCACCTAGGACTAGAGGTAGTGCAGATACGCAGTATTTT | CASSSPRTRGSADTQYF
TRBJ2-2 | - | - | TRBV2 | TGTGCCAGCAGACCCGACAGGGCGGGAACCGGGGAGCTGTTTTTT | CASRPDRAGTGELFF
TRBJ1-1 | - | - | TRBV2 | TGTGCCAGCAGTGGCAGATTTACTGAAGCTTTCTTT | CASSGRFTEAFF
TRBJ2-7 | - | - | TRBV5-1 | TGCGCCAGCAGCCCCGGGACATGGGATTACGAGCAGTACTTC | CASSPGTWDYEQYF
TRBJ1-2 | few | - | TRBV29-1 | TGCAGCGTAACAGGGAGTCAGTATGGCTACACCTTC | CSVTGSQYGYTF
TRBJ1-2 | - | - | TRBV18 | TGTGCCAGCTCAGCTGAGGGACTTACCTTCGGCTTT | CASSAEGLTFGF
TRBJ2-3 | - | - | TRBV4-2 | TGTGCCAGCAGCCAAGATCGAGGGCTAGCCGGAAGCACAGATACGCAGTATTTT | CASSQDRGLAGSTDTQYF
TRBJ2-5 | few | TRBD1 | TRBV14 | TGTGCCAGCAGCCGCCCCGGGACAGGGGCCTACCAAGAGACCCAGTACTTC | CASSRPGTGAYQETQYF
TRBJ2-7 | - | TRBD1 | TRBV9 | TGTGCCAGCAGCCCCCCAGGGGGAACAGGGGCCTACGAGCAGTACTTC | CASSPPGGTGAYEQYF
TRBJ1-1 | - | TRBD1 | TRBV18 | TGTGCCAGCTCACTCCGACAGGGCCTGAACACTGAAGCTTTCTTT | CASSLRQGLNTEAFF
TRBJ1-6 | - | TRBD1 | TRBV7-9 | TGTGCCAGCAGCTTGGGACAGGGGGGAGCAGGAGCTTATAATTCACCCCTCCACTTT | CASSLGQGGAGAYNSPLHF
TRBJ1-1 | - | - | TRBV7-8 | TGTGCCAGCAGCTTAGCAACAGCTGGAGGGGCTTTCTTT | CASSLATAGGAFF
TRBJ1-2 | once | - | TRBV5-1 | TGCGCCAGCAGCTTGGGCGGGGGCTATGGCTACACCTTC | CASSLGGGYGYTF
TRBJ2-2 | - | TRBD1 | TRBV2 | TGTGCCAGCAGGGCCGGGACAGTCCACACCGGGGAGCTGTTTTTT | CASRAGTVHTGELFF
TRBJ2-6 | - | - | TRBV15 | TGTGCCACCAGCAGAGGGACCTCTGGGGCCAACGTCCTGACTTTC | CATSRGTSGANVLTF
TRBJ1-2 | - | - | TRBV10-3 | TGTGCCATCAGCCCGACAGCAAACTATGGCTACACCTTC | CAISPTANYGYTF
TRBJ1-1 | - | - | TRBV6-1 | TGTGCCAGCAGTGAAGCGCTAGGGGGGGGGACTGAAGCTTTCTTT | CASSEALGGGTEAFF
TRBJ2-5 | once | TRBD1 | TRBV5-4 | TGTGCCAGCAGCTTGGAGACAGGGGGGAGAGAGACCCAGTACTTC | CASSLETGGRETQYF
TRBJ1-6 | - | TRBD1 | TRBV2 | TGTGCCAGCAGTGAAGCGCTTCAGGCCAGGGGGAATTCACCCCTCCACTTT | CASSEALQARGNSPLHF
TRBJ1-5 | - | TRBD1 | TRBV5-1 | TGCGCCAGCAGCTTTGGTCCGATCACAGGGGGCCCTAATCAGCCCCAGCATTTT | CASSFGPITGGPNQPQHF
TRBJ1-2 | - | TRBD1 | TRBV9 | TGTGCCAGCAGCCGGGACAGGGAGAACGGCTACACCTTC | CASSRDRENGYTF
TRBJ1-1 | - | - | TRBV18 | TGTGCCAGCTCACCAGCCGGAGGGGGGAACACTGAAGCTTTCTTT | CASSPAGGGNTEAFF
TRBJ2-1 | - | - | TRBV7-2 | TGTGCCAGCAGCCTCAAGGGGGACAACAATGAGCAGTTCTTC | CASSLKGDNNEQFF
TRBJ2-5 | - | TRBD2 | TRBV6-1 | TGTGCCAGCTTGGTAGCGGGCTCCCAAGAGACCCAGTACTTC | CASLVAGSQETQYF
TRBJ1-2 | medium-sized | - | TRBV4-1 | TGCGCCAGCAGTCACGGGGTTGGGGCCGGGGGCTATGGCTACACCTTC | CASSHGVGAGGYGYTF
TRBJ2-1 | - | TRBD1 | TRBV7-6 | TGTGCCAGCAGCTTGTACGGACAGGGGACGAGGCAGTTCTTC | CASSLYGQGTRQFF
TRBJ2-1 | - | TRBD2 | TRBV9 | TGTGCCAGCAGCGTAGTTGCGGGGGGCCGGGATGAGCAGTTCTTC | CASSVVAGGRDEQFF
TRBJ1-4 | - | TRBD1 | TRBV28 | TGTGCCAGCAGCACAGGGGCCTATGAAAAACTGTTTTTT | CASSTGAYEKLFF
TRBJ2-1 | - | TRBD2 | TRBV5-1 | TGCGCCAGCAGCTTGGAGGCTAGCGGGGATAAGGACTCCTACAATGAGCAGTTCTTC | CASSLEASGDKDSYNEQFF
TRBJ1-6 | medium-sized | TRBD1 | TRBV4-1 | TGCGCCAGCAGCCCCCTATTCCTACGGGACAGGGCCCATGAGCCCCTCCACTTT | CASSPLFLRDRAHEPLHF
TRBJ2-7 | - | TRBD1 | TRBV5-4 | TGTGCCAGCAGCTTTCTTGGGACAGGTTCCTACGAGCAGTACTTC | CASSFLGTGSYEQYF
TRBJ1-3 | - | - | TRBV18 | TGTGCCAGCTCACCAACTTCAGACACCATATATTTT | CASSPTSDTIYF
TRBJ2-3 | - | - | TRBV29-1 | TGCAGCTCCCGGACAGATACGCAGTATTTT | CSSRTDTQYF
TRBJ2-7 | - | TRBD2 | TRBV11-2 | TGTGCCAGCAGCCCCACTAGCGGGGGGACCGTGCTAGACTTC | CASSPTSGGTVLDF
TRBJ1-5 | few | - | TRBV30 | TGTGCCTGGAGTAGGGGGGGGTTTCAGCCCCAGCATTTT | CAWSRGGFQPQHF
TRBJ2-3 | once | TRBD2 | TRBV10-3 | TGTGCCATCAGTGATGAGCGGGGGAAGGTGGGCACAGATACGCAGTATTTT | CAISDERGKVGTDTQYF
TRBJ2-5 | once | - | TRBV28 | TGTGCCAGCAGTTTTCAACTATTCCAAGAGACCCAGTACTTC | CASSFQLFQETQYF
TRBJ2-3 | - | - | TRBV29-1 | TGCAGCGCTTTGAGGTCACCAGCCACAGATACGCAGTATTTT | CSALRSPATDTQYF